This T cell receptor beta chain came from a study of blood T cell repertoires in COVID-19. On the study more broadly: The cDNA or gDNA used as material had been derived from T cells, B-cell-depleted T cells, or PBMCs.

Germline values: CDR1 LGHNA, CDR2 YNFKEQ. The CDR3 spans 17 residues. V was trimmed by 4 bases and J by 0 bases, leaving 18 bases between them. Sequencing used immunoSEQ multiplex PCR; TCRdb keeps in-frame clones, though not all of them. The sample contains some 220,000 clones, roughly 80% of which appear only once. Input material: PBMCs or T cells enriched from blood (not recorded which). V and J are TRBV4-2 and TRBJ1-2, with D tentatively TRBD1 (6 bases). The sequence came from a woman aged 40-49 years with acute COVID-19. CDR3 nucleotides: TGTGCCAGCAGCCCTCTACAAACGACAGGTTCTAACTATGGCTACACCTTC. Translation gives CASSPLQTTGSNYGYTF.